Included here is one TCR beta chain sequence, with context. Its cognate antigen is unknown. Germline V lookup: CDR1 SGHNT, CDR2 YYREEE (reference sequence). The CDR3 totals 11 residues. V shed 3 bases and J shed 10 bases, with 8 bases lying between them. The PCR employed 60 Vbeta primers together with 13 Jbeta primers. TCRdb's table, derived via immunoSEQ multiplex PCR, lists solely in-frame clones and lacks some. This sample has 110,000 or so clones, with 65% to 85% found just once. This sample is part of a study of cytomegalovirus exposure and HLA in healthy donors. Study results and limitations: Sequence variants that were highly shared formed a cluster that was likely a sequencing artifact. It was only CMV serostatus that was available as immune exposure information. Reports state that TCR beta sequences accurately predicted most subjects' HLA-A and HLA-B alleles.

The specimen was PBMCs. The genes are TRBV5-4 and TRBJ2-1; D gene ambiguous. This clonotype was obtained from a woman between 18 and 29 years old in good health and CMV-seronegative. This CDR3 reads CASSSRYEQFF. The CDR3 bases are TGTGCCAGCAGCTCCCGGTACGAGCAGTTCTTC.